Sequencing of this T cell receptor beta chain was carried out in a study of T cell responses to AZD1222 COVID-19 vaccine. Whole-study findings and limits: Seropositive status at baseline applied to only 5 or 6 AZD1222 recipients.

Details on this clone: As yet, its antigen is unknown.

Between the trimmed V and J ends, which lost 2 bases and 0 bases, there was a span of 9 bases. The germline gives CDR1 SGHKS, CDR2 YYEKEE (reference sequence). This CDR3 has 15 amino acids. TCRdb's table, derived via immunoSEQ multiplex PCR, lists solely in-frame clones and lacks some. The data contain about 120,000 clones, roughly 90% of them seen just once; the ten biggest clones take up about 4.1%. The clonotype originates from an adult in good health. The genes are TRBV5-5 and TRBJ1-5, with D unresolved. The sequences come from peripheral blood, collected on day 0 of AZD1222 vaccination. In DNA form, the CDR3 reads TGTGCCAGCAGCTTCTCGCCGGGTAGCAATCAGCCCCAGCATTTT. It encodes CASSFSPGSNQPQHF.